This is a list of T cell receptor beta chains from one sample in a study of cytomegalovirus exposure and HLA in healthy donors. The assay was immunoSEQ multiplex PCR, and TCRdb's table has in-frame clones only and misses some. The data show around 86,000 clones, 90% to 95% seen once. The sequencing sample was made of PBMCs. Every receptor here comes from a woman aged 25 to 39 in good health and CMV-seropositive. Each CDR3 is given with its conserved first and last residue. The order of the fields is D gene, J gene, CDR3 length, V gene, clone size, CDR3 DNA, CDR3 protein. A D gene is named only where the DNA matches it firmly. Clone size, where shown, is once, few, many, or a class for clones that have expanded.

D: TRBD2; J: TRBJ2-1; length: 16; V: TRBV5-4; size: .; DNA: TGTGCCAGCAGCCGAACCGGGACTAGCGGTACGAATGAGCAGTTCTTC; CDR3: CASSRTGTSGTNEQFF
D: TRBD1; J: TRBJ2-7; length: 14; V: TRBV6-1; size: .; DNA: TGTGCCAGCAGTGTAGGGACAGGGGTCTACGAGCAGTACTTC; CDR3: CASSVGTGVYEQYF
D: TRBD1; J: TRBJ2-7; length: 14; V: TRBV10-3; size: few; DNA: TGTGCCATCACCGAAGACAGGGACACCTACGAGCAGTACTTC; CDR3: CAITEDRDTYEQYF
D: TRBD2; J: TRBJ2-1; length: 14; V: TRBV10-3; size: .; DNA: TGTGCCATCAGAGGCGGGAGTTCATACAATGAGCAGTTCTTC; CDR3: CAIRGGSSYNEQFF
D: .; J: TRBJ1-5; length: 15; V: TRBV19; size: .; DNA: TGTGCCAGTAGTATATCGGGGGGTAGCAATCAGCCCCAGCATTTT; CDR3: CASSISGGSNQPQHF
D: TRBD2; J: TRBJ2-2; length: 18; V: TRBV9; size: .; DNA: TGTGCCAGCAGCGTAGGGCGAGTGGGGACTAGCGTCCCCCGGGAGCTGTTTTTT; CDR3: CASSVGRVGTSVPRELFF
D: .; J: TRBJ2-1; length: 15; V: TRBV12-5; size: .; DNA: TGTGCTAGTGGTTTGACAGGCAAACAATACAATGAGCAGTTCTTC; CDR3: CASGLTGKQYNEQFF
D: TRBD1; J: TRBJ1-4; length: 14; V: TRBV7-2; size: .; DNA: TGTGCCAGCAGCAAAACAGGGGTTAGAGAAAAACTGTTTTTT; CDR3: CASSKTGVREKLFF
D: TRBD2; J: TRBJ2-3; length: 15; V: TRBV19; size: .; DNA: TGTGCCAGTAGTATAGGGACTAGCGGGATAGATACGCAGTATTTT; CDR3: CASSIGTSGIDTQYF
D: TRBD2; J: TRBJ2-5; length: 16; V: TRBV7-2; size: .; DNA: TGTGCCAGCAGCTTAGCGCCGGGGGGGCGCTTAGAGACCCAGTACTTC; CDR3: CASSLAPGGRLETQYF
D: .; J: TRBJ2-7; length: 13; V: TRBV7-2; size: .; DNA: TGTGCCAGCAGCTTAGCCAGTCTTTACGAGCAGTACTTC; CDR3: CASSLASLYEQYF
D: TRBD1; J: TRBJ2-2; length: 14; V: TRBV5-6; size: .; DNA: TGTGCCAGCAGAAGAGGACAGGTCACCGGGGAGCTGTTTTTT; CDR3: CASRRGQVTGELFF
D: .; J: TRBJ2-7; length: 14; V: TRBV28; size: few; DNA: TGTGCCAGCAGTAAATCTGGAGGCTCCTACGAGCAGTACTTC; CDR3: CASSKSGGSYEQYF
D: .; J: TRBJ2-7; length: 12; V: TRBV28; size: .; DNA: TGTGCCAGCCTGCCGGCGGCCCACGAGCAGTACTTC; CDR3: CASLPAAHEQYF
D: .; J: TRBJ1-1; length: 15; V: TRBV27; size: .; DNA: TGTGCCAGCAGTTATAATACCCAGGGGACCACTGAAGCTTTCTTT; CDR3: CASSYNTQGTTEAFF
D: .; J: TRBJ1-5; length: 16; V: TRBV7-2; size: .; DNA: TGTGCCAGCAGCTTAGCGCTGCGTTATAGCAATCAGCCCCAGCATTTT; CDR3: CASSLALRYSNQPQHF
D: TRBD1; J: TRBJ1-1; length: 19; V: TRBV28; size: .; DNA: TGTGCCAGCAGTTTATTAGCCCCCGGGACAGGGGTCATCAACACTGAAGCTTTCTTT; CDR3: CASSLLAPGTGVINTEAFF
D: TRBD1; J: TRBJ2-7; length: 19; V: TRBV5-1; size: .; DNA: TGCGCCAGCAGCCAAAGGGGACAGGGGGCAATCCTTCTTGCCTACGAGCAGTACTTC; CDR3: CASSQRGQGAILLAYEQYF
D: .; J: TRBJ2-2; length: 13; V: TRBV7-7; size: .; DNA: TGTGCCAGCAGCGCCCCGCCGGCCGGGGAGCTGTTTTTT; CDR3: CASSAPPAGELFF
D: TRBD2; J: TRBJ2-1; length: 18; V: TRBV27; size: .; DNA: TGTGCCAGCAGTTTTTGGCTAGCGGGAGGGGGCCATGTTGGTGAGCAGTTCTTC; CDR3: CASSFWLAGGGHVGEQFF
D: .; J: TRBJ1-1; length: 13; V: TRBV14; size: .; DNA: TGTGCCAGCAGCCAATTCGGGAGGACTGAAGCTTTCTTT; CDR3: CASSQFGRTEAFF
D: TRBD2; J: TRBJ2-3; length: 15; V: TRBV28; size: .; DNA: TGTGCCAGCAGCCTTTTAGCGGGAAGCACAGATACGCAGTATTTT; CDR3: CASSLLAGSTDTQYF
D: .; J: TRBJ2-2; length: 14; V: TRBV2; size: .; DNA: TGTGCCAGCAGTGGAAGCAGAGGCACCGGGGAGCTGTTTTTT; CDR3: CASSGSRGTGELFF
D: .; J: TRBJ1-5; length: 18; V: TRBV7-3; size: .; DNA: TGTGCCAGCAGCTTAAGGCGCCCAGGGATTAGGGCAAGTCAGCCCCAGCATTTT; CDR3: CASSLRRPGIRASQPQHF
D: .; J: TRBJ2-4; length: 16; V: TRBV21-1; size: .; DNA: TGTGCCAGCACCCACGCCGACAGGGGATCCAAAAACATTCAGTACTTC; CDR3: CASTHADRGSKNIQYF
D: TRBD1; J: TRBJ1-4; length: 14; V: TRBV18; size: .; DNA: TGTGCCAGCTCAGGGACAGCCACTAATGAAAAACTGTTTTTT; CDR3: CASSGTATNEKLFF
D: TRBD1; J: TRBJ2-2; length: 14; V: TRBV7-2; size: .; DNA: TGTGCCAGCAGGTTGGCAGGGGGAGACGGGGAGCTGTTTTTT; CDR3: CASRLAGGDGELFF
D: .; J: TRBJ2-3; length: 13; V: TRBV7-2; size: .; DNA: TGTGCCAGCCTACTAGCTGTTCCAGATACGCAGTATTTT; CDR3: CASLLAVPDTQYF
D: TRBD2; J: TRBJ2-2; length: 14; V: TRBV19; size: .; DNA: TGTGCCAGTAGTATGGTAGCGGGCACCGGGGAGCTGTTTTTT; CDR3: CASSMVAGTGELFF
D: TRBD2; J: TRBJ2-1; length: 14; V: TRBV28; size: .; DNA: TGTGCCAGCAGAGTCGGGAGGCCCTACAATGAGCAGTTCTTC; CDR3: CASRVGRPYNEQFF
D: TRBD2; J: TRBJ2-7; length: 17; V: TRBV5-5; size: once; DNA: TGTGCCAGCAGCTTGGGAGCTTGGCGGGGGGCCTCCTACGAGCAGTACTTC; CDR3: CASSLGAWRGASYEQYF
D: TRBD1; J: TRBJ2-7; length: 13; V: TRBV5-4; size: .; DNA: TGTGCCAGCAGGGGGACAGGGGAAGACGAGCAGTACTTC; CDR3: CASRGTGEDEQYF
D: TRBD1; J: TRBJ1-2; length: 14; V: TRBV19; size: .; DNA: TGTGCCAGTAGATCGGGACAGTACAACTATGGCTACACCTTC; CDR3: CASRSGQYNYGYTF
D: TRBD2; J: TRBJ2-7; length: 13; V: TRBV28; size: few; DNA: TGTGCCAGCAGTTTACTAGCGGCGTACGAGCAGTACTTC; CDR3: CASSLLAAYEQYF
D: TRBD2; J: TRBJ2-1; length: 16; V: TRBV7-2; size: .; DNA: TGTGCCAGCAGCCCGGGGCGGGAGGGTGACTACAATGAGCAGTTCTTC; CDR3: CASSPGREGDYNEQFF
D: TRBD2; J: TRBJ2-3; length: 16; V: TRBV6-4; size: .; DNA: TGTGCCAGCAGTATAGGACTAGCGGGAGTCACAGATACGCAGTATTTT; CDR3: CASSIGLAGVTDTQYF
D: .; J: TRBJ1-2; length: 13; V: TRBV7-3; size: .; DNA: TGTGCCAGCAGCTACGACGGGAACTATGGCTACACCTTC; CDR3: CASSYDGNYGYTF